This TCR beta chain was sequenced during a study of OX40 agonist ivuxolimab in advanced cancers. V lost 4 bases to trimming and J lost 1 base, with 7 bases between them. Germline lookup yields CDR1 SEHNR and CDR2 FQNEAQ (reference sequence). The CDR3 contains 13 residues. As for this clone: Other nucleotide sequences in the sample specify the same CDR3.

Only in-frame clones appear in the TCRdb table, and some are missing; sequencing was by immunoSEQ multiplex PCR. The sample yields about 64,000 clones, more than 80% seen once. The clonotype comes from an adult with an advanced solid tumor such as melanoma, head and neck, liver or kidney cancer. The rearrangement links TRBV7-9 to TRBJ2-5; D is ambiguous. Material: CD4+ or CD8+ T cells sorted from blood, obtained in a trial of the OX40 agonist ivuxolimab. CDR3 loop: CASSSLLQETQYF. CDR3 nucleotides: TGTGCCAGCAGCTCACTGCTCCAAGAGACCCAGTACTTC. Looking up the rest from reference TRBV7-9 and TRBJ2-5 gives the full variable domain: DTGVSQNPRHKITKRGQNVTFRCDPISEHNRLYWYRQTLGQGPEFLTYFQNEAQLEKSRLLSDRFSAERPKGSFSTLEIQRTEQGDSAMYLCASSSLLQETQYFGPGTRLLVL.